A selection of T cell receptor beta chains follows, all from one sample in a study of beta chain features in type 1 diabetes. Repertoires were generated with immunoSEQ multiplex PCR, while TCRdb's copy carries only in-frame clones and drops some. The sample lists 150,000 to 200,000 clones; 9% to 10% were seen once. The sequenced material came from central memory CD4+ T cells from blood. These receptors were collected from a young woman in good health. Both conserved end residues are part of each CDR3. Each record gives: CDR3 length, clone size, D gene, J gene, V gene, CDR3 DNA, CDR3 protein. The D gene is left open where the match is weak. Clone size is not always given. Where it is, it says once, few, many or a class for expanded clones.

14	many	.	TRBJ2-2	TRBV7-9	TGTGCCAGCACCCCGGACAGGAACACCGGGGAGCTGTTTTTT	CASTPDRNTGELFF
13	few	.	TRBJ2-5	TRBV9	TGTGCCAGCAGCGGCGGGAACAAAGAGACCCAGTACTTC	CASSGGNKETQYF
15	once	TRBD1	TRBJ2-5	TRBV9	TGTGCCAGCAGCATTGGACAGGGTAGTGTGGAGACCCAGTACTTC	CASSIGQGSVETQYF
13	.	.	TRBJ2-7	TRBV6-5	TGTGCCAGCAGGACAGGACTCCCCTACGAGCAGTACTTC	CASRTGLPYEQYF
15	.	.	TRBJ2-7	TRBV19	TGTGCCAGTAGTATGAAAGGAGGGGGCCCCTACGAGCAGTACTTC	CASSMKGGGPYEQYF
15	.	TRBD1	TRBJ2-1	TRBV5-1	TGCGCCAGCAGCTTGGCCGACAGGGGGTACAATGAGCAGTTCTTC	CASSLADRGYNEQFF
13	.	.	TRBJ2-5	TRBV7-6	TGTGCCAGCAGCTTAAGTGTCGGGAAGACCCAGTACTTC	CASSLSVGKTQYF
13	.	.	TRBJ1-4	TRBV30	TGTGCCCTTGAGGGATCAACTAATGAAAAACTGTTTTTT	CALEGSTNEKLFF
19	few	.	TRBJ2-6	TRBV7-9	TGTGCCAGCAGCTTAGTAGAAAGGGGAAGGTTCGCTGGGGCCAACGTCCTGACTTTC	CASSLVERGRFAGANVLTF
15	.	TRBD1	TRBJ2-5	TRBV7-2	TGTGCCAGCAGCTTAGGCAGGGGGCGACAAGAGACCCAGTACTTC	CASSLGRGRQETQYF
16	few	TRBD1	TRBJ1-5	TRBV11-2	TGTGCCAGCAGCTTATTTGGGACAGGGAATCTCCAGCCCCAGCATTTT	CASSLFGTGNLQPQHF
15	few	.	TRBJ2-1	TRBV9	TGTGCCAGCAGCGTAGCCTCGCAGGCGGGTAGAGAGCAGTTCTTC	CASSVASQAGREQFF
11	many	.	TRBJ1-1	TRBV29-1	TGCAGCGTTGCATCGGGGGTAGAGGCTTTCTTT	CSVASGVEAFF
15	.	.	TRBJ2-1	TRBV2	TGTGCCAGCAGGAACGGAGGACTCTCCTACAATGAGCAGTTCTTC	CASRNGGLSYNEQFF
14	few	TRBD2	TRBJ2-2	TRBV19	TGTGCCAGTAGTAGAGCGGGGGGTACCGGGGAGCTGTTTTTT	CASSRAGGTGELFF
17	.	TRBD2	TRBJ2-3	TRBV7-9	TGTGCCAGCAGCCTGGGACTAGCGGGGCCTAGCACAGATACGCAGTATTTT	CASSLGLAGPSTDTQYF
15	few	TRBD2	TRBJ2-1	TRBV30	TGTGCCTGGACCAACCTAGCGGGAGGGTACCATGAGCAGTTCTTC	CAWTNLAGGYHEQFF
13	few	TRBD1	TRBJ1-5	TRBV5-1	TGCGCCAGCAGCCCGGGACAGGGACAGCCCCAGCATTTT	CASSPGQGQPQHF
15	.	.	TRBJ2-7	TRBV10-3	TGTGCCATCAGTGATGTAGGGGCGTTCTCCTACGAGCAGTACTTC	CAISDVGAFSYEQYF
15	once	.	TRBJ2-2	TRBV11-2	TGTGCCAGCAGACGGGGGACAGTCAACACCGGGGAGCTGTTTTTT	CASRRGTVNTGELFF
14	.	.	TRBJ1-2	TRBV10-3	TGTGCCATCAGTGAACAGGGCCTCTTGGGGGGCTACACCTTC	CAISEQGLLGGYTF
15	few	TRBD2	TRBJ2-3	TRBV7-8	TGTGCCAGCCAACGACTAGCGGGGCCCACAGATACGCAGTATTTT	CASQRLAGPTDTQYF
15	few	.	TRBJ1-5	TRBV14	TGTGCCAGCAGCCAATCGGGGGAGGGCAATCAGCCCCAGCATTTT	CASSQSGEGNQPQHF
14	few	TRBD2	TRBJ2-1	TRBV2	TGTGCCAGCAAGGGAGAACAAGGGAGGGGTGAGCAGTTCTTC	CASKGEQGRGEQFF
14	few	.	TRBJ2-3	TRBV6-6	TGTGCCAGCAGTTACTCAGGCGGTCGAGATACGCAGTATTTT	CASSYSGGRDTQYF
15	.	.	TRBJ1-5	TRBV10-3	TGTGCCATCAGTGAGAGGGAGGACCGAAGGCAGCCCCAGCATTTT	CAISEREDRRQPQHF
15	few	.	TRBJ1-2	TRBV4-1	TGTGCCAGCAGCCAAGAGGCCGGGGGATGGAAAGGCTACACCTTC	CASSQEAGGWKGYTF
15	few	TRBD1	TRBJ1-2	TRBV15	TGTGCCACCAGCAGAGATCTTGGGACAGGGGGCGGCTACACCTTC	CATSRDLGTGGGYTF
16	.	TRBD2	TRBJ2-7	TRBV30	TGTGCCTGGAGCGCTACTAGGACTAGCGGGAGTTACGAGCAGTACTTC	CAWSATRTSGSYEQYF
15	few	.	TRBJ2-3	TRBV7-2	TGTGCCAGCAGCCCCAGGAGCGGAACCACAGATACGCAGTATTTT	CASSPRSGTTDTQYF
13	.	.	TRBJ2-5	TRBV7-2	TGTGCCAGCAGCCCCCACAGGCAGGAGACCCAGTACTTC	CASSPHRQETQYF
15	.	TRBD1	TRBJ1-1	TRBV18	TGTGCCAGCTCACCAAGACAGGGGGCGGATACTGAAGCTTTCTTT	CASSPRQGADTEAFF
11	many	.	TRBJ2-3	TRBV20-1	TGCAGTGTCCTCAGGGTCAATACGCAGTATTTT	CSVLRVNTQYF
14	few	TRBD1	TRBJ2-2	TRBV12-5	TGTGCTAGTGGTTTGGGACAGGGAACCGGGGAGCTGTTTTTT	CASGLGQGTGELFF
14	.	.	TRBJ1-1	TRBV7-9	TGTGCCAGCAGCCACGGACAGTCGGGCACTGAAGCTTTCTTT	CASSHGQSGTEAFF
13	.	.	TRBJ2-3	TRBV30	TGTGCCTGGACAGGGGAGAGAACAGATACGCAGTATTTT	CAWTGERTDTQYF
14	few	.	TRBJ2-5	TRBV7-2	TGTGCCAGCAGCTTAACGACAGCCCAAGAGACCCAGTACTTC	CASSLTTAQETQYF